The rows below give T cell receptor beta chains drawn from one sample of a study of cytomegalovirus exposure and HLA in healthy donors. Repertoires were generated with immunoSEQ multiplex PCR, while TCRdb's copy carries only in-frame clones and drops some. The sample includes roughly 190,000 clones. Sequencing was done on a sample of PBMCs. All receptors derive from a woman aged 18-29 years in good health and CMV-seropositive. Both conserved end residues are part of each CDR3. D genes are given only for firm matches.

TRBV5-1	TRBJ2-5	TRBD2	CASSEGLAANQETQYF	TGCGCCAGCAGTGAGGGACTAGCGGCCAATCAAGAGACCCAGTACTTC
TRBV5-1	TRBJ1-6	NA	CASTDSYNSPLHF	TGCGCCAGTACTGACAGCTATAATTCACCCCTCCACTTT
TRBV7-2	TRBJ2-3	NA	CASSSHNTDTQYF	TGTGCCAGCAGCTCCCACAACACAGATACGCAGTATTTT
TRBV11-2	TRBJ2-3	TRBD2	CASSSFPSGLTDTQYF	TGTGCCAGCAGCTCGTTCCCTAGCGGCTTAACAGATACGCAGTATTTT
TRBV11-2	TRBJ1-5	NA	CASSYDRNQPQHF	TGTGCCAGCAGCTACGACAGGAATCAGCCCCAGCATTTT
TRBV5-1	TRBJ2-7	NA	CASSSRQEHEQYF	TGCGCCAGCAGCTCCAGACAGGAGCACGAGCAGTACTTC
TRBV4-3	TRBJ1-3	TRBD1	CASSHLQGETGNTIYF	TGCGCCAGCAGCCACCTACAGGGGGAAACTGGAAACACCATATATTTT
TRBV4-1	TRBJ2-7	TRBD1	CASSQALDRGAYEQYF	TGCGCCAGCAGCCAAGCCCTTGACAGGGGGGCCTACGAGCAGTACTTC
TRBV6-4	TRBJ2-3	NA	CASRGRGRQYF	TGTGCCAGCAGAGGAAGGGGGAGGCAGTATTTT
TRBV9	TRBJ2-2	NA	CASSVEGQSTGELFF	TGTGCCAGCAGCGTAGAGGGACAAAGTACCGGGGAGCTGTTTTTT
TRBV29-1	TRBJ2-1	NA	CSVRGGDSYNEQFF	TGCAGCGTTCGCGGAGGGGACTCCTACAATGAGCAGTTCTTC
TRBV30	TRBJ1-4	NA	CAWTGRKYSTNEKLFF	TGTGCCTGGACTGGCAGGAAATATTCAACTAATGAAAAACTGTTTTTT
TRBV19	TRBJ1-2	TRBD1	CASSIRGPNYGYTF	TGTGCCAGTAGTATCAGGGGGCCTAACTATGGCTACACCTTC
TRBV30	TRBJ1-1	TRBD1	CAWSVSGQANTEAFF	TGTGCCTGGAGTGTATCCGGACAGGCGAACACTGAAGCTTTCTTT
TRBV25-1	TRBJ2-5	TRBD1	CASSAPDRGMTQYF	TGTGCCAGCAGTGCACCGGACAGGGGGATGACCCAGTACTTC
TRBV25-1	TRBJ1-1	NA	CASSGTGSSSEAFF	TGTGCCAGCAGTGGAACAGGGAGCTCTAGCGAAGCTTTCTTT
TRBV30	TRBJ2-3	NA	CAWSPSGTDTQYF	TGTGCCTGGAGTCCGAGCGGCACAGATACGCAGTATTTT
TRBV19	TRBJ2-3	NA	CASSKGAVTLDTQYF	TGTGCCAGTAGCAAAGGGGCGGTTACCCTAGATACGCAGTATTTT
TRBV30	TRBJ2-5	TRBD2	CAWTSSGTETQYF	TGTGCCTGGACGTCTAGCGGGACGGAGACCCAGTACTTC
TRBV20-1	TRBJ1-2	NA	CSATDNYGYTF	TGCAGTGCAACAGATAACTATGGCTACACCTTC
TRBV7-6	TRBJ2-3	NA	CASSLVGGNTDTQYF	TGTGCCAGCAGCTTAGTTGGAGGAAACACAGATACGCAGTATTTT
TRBV6-5	TRBJ2-5	NA	CASSYSRRGGQETQYF	TGTGCCAGCAGTTACTCGAGGCGAGGGGGCCAAGAGACCCAGTACTTC
TRBV19	TRBJ2-7	NA	CASSIERQSYEQYF	TGTGCCAGTAGTATTGAAAGACAGTCCTACGAGCAGTACTTC
TRBV6-5	TRBJ2-3	NA	CASRGTSSSDTQYF	TGTGCCAGCAGGGGAACTAGTTCGTCAGATACGCAGTATTTT
TRBV15	TRBJ1-2	NA	CATSPGGSNYGYTF	TGTGCCACCAGCCCTGGGGGCTCTAACTATGGCTACACCTTC
TRBV6-1	TRBJ2-1	NA	CASSNNFNEQFF	TGTGCCAGCAGTAATAATTTCAATGAGCAGTTCTTC
TRBV6-1	TRBJ2-2	NA	CASSEPVTNRDTGELFF	TGTGCCAGCAGTGAACCCGTTACCAACAGGGACACCGGGGAGCTGTTTTTT
TRBV15	TRBJ1-2	NA	CATSRAPRPHGTNYGYTF	TGTGCCACCAGCAGAGCGCCCAGACCGCACGGGACTAACTATGGCTACACCTTC
TRBV2	TRBJ2-3	NA	CASSVPGLTDTQYF	TGTGCCAGCAGTGTTCCAGGACTCACAGATACGCAGTATTTT
TRBV18	TRBJ1-5	TRBD1	CASSPGTGGNQPQHF	TGTGCCAGCTCACCCGGGACAGGCGGCAATCAGCCCCAGCATTTT
TRBV5-1	TRBJ2-7	NA	CASSLPPVGARSYEQYF	TGCGCCAGCAGCTTACCTCCCGTGGGGGCACGCTCCTACGAGCAGTACTTC
TRBV4-3	TRBJ2-7	TRBD1	CASSQDRTGAHEQYF	TGCGCCAGCAGCCAAGATCGGACAGGGGCCCACGAGCAGTACTTC
TRBV5-1	TRBJ2-7	TRBD2	CASSLWGSGYSYEQYF	TGCGCCAGCAGCTTGTGGGGTAGCGGGTACTCCTACGAGCAGTACTTC
TRBV6-1	TRBJ1-5	NA	CASSEGRNQPQHF	TGTGCCAGCAGTGAAGGCCGGAATCAGCCCCAGCATTTT
TRBV7-8	TRBJ1-4	NA	CASGLMMRTNEKLFF	TGTGCCAGCGGCTTAATGATGAGAACTAATGAAAAACTGTTTTTT
TRBV5-4	TRBJ2-1	NA	CASSSGQPNNEQFF	TGTGCCAGCAGCTCCGGACAGCCTAACAATGAGCAGTTCTTC
TRBV5-8	TRBJ1-3	NA	CASSLGPSSGNTIYF	TGTGCCAGCAGCTTGGGGCCGTCCTCTGGAAACACCATATATTTT
TRBV29-1	TRBJ1-3	TRBD1	CSVLDRSSGNTIYF	TGCAGCGTTCTGGACAGGAGCTCTGGAAACACCATATATTTT
TRBV19	TRBJ1-2	TRBD1	CASGQGANAGFNYGYTF	TGTGCCAGTGGACAGGGGGCCAACGCAGGATTTAACTATGGCTACACCTTC
TRBV12-5	TRBJ2-1	TRBD2	CASGFGLAGGLWEQFF	TGTGCTAGTGGTTTCGGACTAGCGGGGGGGCTATGGGAGCAGTTCTTC
TRBV7-2	TRBJ1-5	NA	CASSLWAGLQPQHF	TGTGCCAGCAGCTTATGGGCAGGGCTTCAGCCCCAGCATTTT
TRBV5-1	TRBJ1-2	NA	CASSLAGSAERGYTF	TGCGCCAGCAGCTTGGCCGGCTCAGCGGAGAGGGGCTACACCTTC
TRBV5-1	TRBJ2-1	NA	CASSPLVDNEQFF	TGCGCCAGCAGCCCTCTAGTAGACAATGAGCAGTTCTTC
TRBV10-1	TRBJ1-1	NA	CASSESGQANTEAFF	TGCGCCAGCAGTGAGTCGGGACAAGCGAACACTGAAGCTTTCTTT
TRBV28	TRBJ1-1	NA	CASRLQGRTEAFF	TGTGCCAGCAGGTTGCAGGGGAGAACTGAAGCTTTCTTT
TRBV5-1	TRBJ2-5	TRBD2	CASSAFSGSGETQYF	TGCGCCAGCAGCGCCTTTAGCGGGAGCGGAGAGACCCAGTACTTC
TRBV29-1	TRBJ1-1	NA	CSVVDTRGVNTEAFF	TGCAGCGTTGTAGACACCCGGGGGGTGAACACTGAAGCTTTCTTT
TRBV4-3	TRBJ1-6	TRBD1	CASSQSTGQGSSPLHF	TGCGCCAGCAGCCAGTCAACGGGACAGGGTAGCTCACCCCTCCACTTT
TRBV29-1	TRBJ2-7	TRBD1	CSVEDLVTGQTYEQYF	TGCAGCGTTGAAGATCTCGTGACAGGGCAGACCTACGAGCAGTACTTC
TRBV7-6	TRBJ2-3	TRBD2	CASSLARTSGGDTDTQYF	TGTGCCAGCAGCTTAGCCCGGACTAGCGGGGGGGACACAGATACGCAGTATTTT
TRBV6-1	TRBJ1-2	NA	CASKVVTANYGYTF	TGTGCCAGCAAAGTTGTGACAGCTAACTATGGCTACACCTTC
TRBV6-6	TRBJ2-1	TRBD1	CASSPPGQEQFF	TGTGCCAGCAGCCCACCGGGACAGGAGCAGTTCTTC
TRBV7-2	TRBJ1-2	NA	CASSLGGTPYGYTF	TGTGCCAGCAGCTTAGGGGGCACTCCCTATGGCTACACCTTC
TRBV5-1	TRBJ2-2	NA	CASTLTQPPWATGELFF	TGCGCCAGCACACTTACCCAGCCCCCTTGGGCGACCGGGGAGCTGTTTTTT
TRBV11-2	TRBJ2-6	NA	CASSLDRVSGANVLTF	TGTGCCAGCAGCTTAGACAGGGTCTCTGGGGCCAACGTCCTGACTTTC
TRBV5-4	TRBJ2-3	NA	CASSLVDISTDTQYF	TGTGCCAGCAGCTTGGTTGACATCTCCACAGATACGCAGTATTTT
TRBV18	TRBJ2-2	NA	CASSPSRGYAGELFF	TGTGCCAGCTCACCAAGTAGGGGATACGCCGGGGAGCTGTTTTTT
TRBV19	TRBJ1-4	TRBD1	CASSDRGRGKLFF	TGTGCCAGTAGTGACAGGGGGCGAGGGAAACTGTTTTTT
TRBV6-6	TRBJ2-1	NA	CASSLASVANEQFF	TGTGCCAGCAGTCTCGCGTCGGTAGCGAATGAGCAGTTCTTC